This T cell receptor (beta chain) was identified in a study of blood T cell repertoires in COVID-19. Study overall: Sample material is recorded as cDNA or gDNA derived from T cells, B-cell-depleted T cells, or PBMCs.

Across roughly 25 US areas, participants ranged in age from 18 to 89 years. The study assigned cohorts using participant-reported clinical history. J gave up 4 bases and V 2 bases, and 4 bases lay outside the gene matches. CDR3 size: 14 residues. Germline CDR1 reads MNHEY; CDR2 reads SVGAGI. As processed by the authors: Researchers report that nucleated cell counts were estimated from reference gene primer amplification. Here immunoSEQ multiplex PCR was the method, and the copy in TCRdb shows in-frame clones only, minus some. The D gene and trimming were derived from the DNA, and the V and J assignments and clone size from that table. The table records roughly 430,000 clones, about 88% of them present only once.

The TCR sequence derives from a woman aged 18-35 years who had been exposed to COVID-19. This rearrangement joins TRBV6-5 to TRBJ2-7; 8 bases are shared with TRBD1. Input material: PBMCs or T cells enriched from blood (not recorded which). CDR3: CASSYARGQYEQYF. The CDR3 coding sequence is TGTGCCAGCAGTTACGCCAGGGGGCAATACGAGCAGTACTTC.